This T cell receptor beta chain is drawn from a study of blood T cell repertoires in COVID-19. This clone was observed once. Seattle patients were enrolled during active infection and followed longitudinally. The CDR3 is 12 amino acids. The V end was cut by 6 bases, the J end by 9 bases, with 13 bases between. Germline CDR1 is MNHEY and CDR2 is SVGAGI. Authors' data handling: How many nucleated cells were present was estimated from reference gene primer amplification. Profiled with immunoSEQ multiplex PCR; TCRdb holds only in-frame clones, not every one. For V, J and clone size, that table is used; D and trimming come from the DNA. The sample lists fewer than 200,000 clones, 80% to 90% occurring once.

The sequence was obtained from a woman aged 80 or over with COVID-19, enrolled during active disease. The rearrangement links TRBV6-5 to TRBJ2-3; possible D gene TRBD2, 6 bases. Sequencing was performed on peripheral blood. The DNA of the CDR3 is TGTGCCAGCAGAAACCGGGACTCGACGCAGTATTTT. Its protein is CASRNRDSTQYF.